This is a list of T cell receptor beta chains from one sample in a study of blood T cells in healthy people across ages. TCRdb recomputed calls from the 5' RACE reads with MiXCR, one row per CDR3 protein. The table lists 660,000 or so distinct CDR3 sequences, roughly 50% of them singletons. Material: blood. These receptor sequences come from a man between 60 and 75 years old in good health. Each CDR3 is given with its conserved first and last residue. Each record gives: V gene, clone size, D gene, J gene, CDR3 protein, CDR3 DNA. The D gene is left open where the match is weak. The size field is filled for only some rows; it gives once, few, many or a size class.

>TRBV5-1|NA|NA|TRBJ2-1
CASSPGTGTQFVYNEQFF
TGCGCCAGCAGCCCCGGAACCGGGACACAATTCGTCTACAATGAGCAGTTCTTC
>TRBV10-3|NA|NA|TRBJ2-1
CAISEQGNNEQFF
TGTGCCATCAGCGAGCAGGGAAACAATGAGCAGTTCTTC
>TRBV6-5|NA|NA|TRBJ2-7
CASSPSGTQLYEQYF
TGTGCCAGCAGCCCCTCCGGGACACAGCTCTACGAGCAGTACTTC
>TRBV29-1|NA|TRBD1|TRBJ2-5
CSVEVRQGVQYF
TGCAGCGTTGAAGTAAGACAGGGGGTGCAGTACTTC
>TRBV11-2|few|TRBD2|TRBJ2-5
CASSPRVAGGFETQYF
TGTGCCAGCAGCCCCCGGGTAGCGGGGGGTTTTGAGACCCAGTACTTC
>TRBV7-2|NA|NA|TRBJ1-1
CASSRQRDAEAFF
TGTGCCAGCAGCCGTCAGAGGGACGCTGAAGCTTTCTTT
>TRBV24-1|many|NA|TRBJ2-5
CATSDVGKETQYF
TGTGCCACCAGTGATGTGGGAAAAGAGACCCAGTACTTC
>TRBV20-1|NA|NA|TRBJ1-4
CSATPEGIGREKLFF
TGCAGTGCTACACCCGAGGGAATCGGGAGGGAAAAACTGTTTTTT
>TRBV11-2|few|TRBD2|TRBJ2-7
CASSLSLLAGFNEQYF
TGTGCCAGCAGCTTATCCTTACTAGCGGGATTTAACGAGCAGTACTTC
>TRBV18|NA|NA|TRBJ2-5
CASSPPSMRGETQYF
TGTGCCAGCTCACCACCGAGTATGAGGGGAGAGACCCAGTACTTC
>TRBV4-1|few|NA|TRBJ2-5
CASSPDLYQETQYF
TGCGCCAGTAGCCCAGACCTGTACCAAGAGACCCAGTACTTC
>TRBV20-1|NA|TRBD1|TRBJ2-7
CSARSLGQGSTYEQYF
TGCAGTGCTAGATCCTTGGGACAGGGGTCGACCTACGAGCAGTACTTC
>TRBV6-5|NA|NA|TRBJ2-7
CASTQGNEQYF
TGTGCCAGCACCCAGGGTAACGAGCAGTACTTC
>TRBV10-3|NA|TRBD1|TRBJ2-6
CAISESGTGGLISGANVLTF
TGTGCCATCAGTGAGTCCGGGACAGGGGGCCTCATCTCTGGGGCCAACGTCCTGACTTTC
>TRBV12-3/TRBV12-4|NA|NA|TRBJ2-3
CASSFTVDTQYF
TGTGCCAGCAGTTTTACCGTAGATACGCAGTATTTT
>TRBV7-2|NA|NA|TRBJ1-1
CASSLSGGSAEAFF
TGTGCCAGCAGCTTATCGGGGGGCAGCGCTGAAGCTTTCTTT
>TRBV7-2|many|TRBD1|TRBJ2-6
CASSRQGSGANVLTF
TGTGCCAGCAGCCGACAGGGTTCCGGGGCCAACGTCCTGACTTTC
>TRBV20-1|many|TRBD2|TRBJ2-3
CSAKAGPSTDTQYF
TGCAGTGCAAAAGCGGGACCGAGCACAGATACGCAGTATTTT
>TRBV6-1|few|NA|TRBJ1-1
CASSVGENRPEAFF
TGTGCCAGCAGTGTAGGAGAAAACAGACCTGAAGCTTTCTTT
>TRBV3-1|NA|NA|TRBJ1-4
CASSQASRGEKLFF
TGTGCCAGCAGCCAAGCTTCCCGAGGTGAGAAACTGTTTTTT
>TRBV4-1|NA|TRBD1|TRBJ1-1
CASSQVGAGGGEAFF
TGCGCCAGCAGCCAAGTCGGAGCAGGGGGCGGTGAAGCTTTCTTT
>TRBV2|NA|NA|TRBJ1-1
CASRDLTRATEAFF
TGTGCCAGCAGGGACTTAACACGGGCCACTGAAGCTTTCTTT
>TRBV5-1|many|TRBD1|TRBJ1-1
CASSVGQGYTEAFF
TGCGCCAGCAGCGTGGGACAGGGGTACACTGAAGCTTTCTTT
>TRBV6-1|once|NA|TRBJ1-2
CASSEATVANYGYTF
TGTGCCAGCAGTGAAGCAACCGTCGCTAACTATGGCTACACCTTC
>TRBV12-5|NA|NA|TRBJ2-5
CASTWGETETQYF
TGTGCTAGTACTTGGGGGGAAACAGAGACCCAGTACTTC
>TRBV28|once|TRBD1|TRBJ2-7
CASSSPGQGHTYEQYF
TGTGCCAGCAGTTCGCCTGGACAGGGGCATACCTACGAGCAGTACTTC
>TRBV15|NA|NA|TRBJ1-1
CATSVQGAEAFF
TGTGCCACCAGCGTACAGGGCGCTGAAGCTTTCTTT
>TRBV6-5|few|NA|TRBJ1-6
CASSPRGSNSPLHF
TGTGCCAGCAGTCCCAGGGGTAGTAATTCACCCCTCCACTTT
>TRBV2|NA|NA|TRBJ2-1
CASSEEGGPGNEQFF
TGTGCCAGCAGTGAAGAGGGGGGGCCGGGGAATGAGCAGTTCTTC
>TRBV29-1|NA|TRBD1|TRBJ1-6
CSVAEKRGRASYNSPLHF
TGCAGCGTTGCCGAAAAAAGGGGGCGCGCCTCCTATAATTCACCCCTCCACTTT
>TRBV7-2|few|NA|TRBJ2-5
CASSLELGYQETQYF
TGTGCCAGCAGCTTAGAGTTGGGGTACCAAGAGACCCAGTACTTC
>TRBV11-1|NA|TRBD1|TRBJ2-1
CASSPPIGTGPVYEQFF
TGTGCCAGCAGCCCGCCCATCGGGACAGGGCCGGTCTATGAGCAGTTCTTC
>TRBV5-4|NA|NA|TRBJ2-4
CASSLDGSTKNIQYF
TGTGCCAGCAGCTTGGATGGGTCTACCAAAAACATTCAGTACTTC
>TRBV12-3/TRBV12-4|NA|TRBD1|TRBJ2-3
CASSLSRGRADTQYF
TGTGCCAGCAGCCTAAGCAGGGGGAGAGCAGATACGCAGTATTTT
>TRBV4-1|once|TRBD1|TRBJ1-5
CASNRGPSNQPQHF
TGCGCCAGCAACAGGGGGCCTAGCAATCAGCCCCAGCATTTT
>TRBV9|few|TRBD2|TRBJ2-3
CASSAEAGISTDTQYF
TGTGCCAGCAGTGCGGAAGCGGGGATTAGCACAGATACGCAGTATTTT
>TRBV20-1|few|NA|TRBJ2-7
CSARDMYEQYF
TGCAGTGCTAGAGATATGTACGAGCAGTACTTC
>TRBV12-3/TRBV12-4|NA|NA|TRBJ1-4
CASRLGSNEKLFF
TGTGCCAGTCGGTTAGGGAGTAATGAAAAACTGTTTTTT
>TRBV5-1|NA|NA|TRBJ2-7
CASSLLQGSSYEQYF
TGCGCCAGCAGCCTCCTTCAGGGAAGCTCCTACGAGCAGTACTTC
>TRBV5-5|NA|TRBD2|TRBJ2-7
CASSLLAGPTYEQYF
TGTGCCAGCAGCTTGCTAGCGGGTCCTACCTACGAGCAGTACTTC
>TRBV20-1|NA|NA|TRBJ2-3
CSATVSTDTQYF
TGCAGTGCTACCGTCAGCACAGATACGCAGTATTTT
>TRBV2|few|NA|TRBJ2-5
CASSVGERETQYF
TGTGCCAGCAGTGTTGGGGAGAGGGAGACCCAGTACTTC
>TRBV12-3/TRBV12-4|few|NA|TRBJ2-5
CASSAMEGETQYF
TGTGCCAGCAGCGCCATGGAGGGGGAGACCCAGTACTTC
>TRBV5-6|NA|NA|TRBJ2-7
CASSLGGLYEQYF
TGTGCCAGCAGCTTGGGGGGGCTGTACGAGCAGTACTTC
>TRBV20-1|NA|TRBD1|TRBJ1-2
CSEGTGDGYTF
TGCAGTGAGGGGACAGGGGATGGCTACACCTTC
>TRBV20-1|NA|TRBD1|TRBJ1-2
CSALGQLTNYGYTF
TGCAGTGCTTTGGGACAGCTTACTAACTATGGCTACACCTTC
>TRBV7-2|NA|NA|TRBJ1-5
CASSLRAVNQPQHF
TGTGCCAGCAGCTTAAGGGCAGTAAATCAGCCCCAGCATTTT
>TRBV5-1|few|NA|TRBJ1-5
CASSLDSSGSNQPQHF
TGCGCCAGCAGCTTGGACTCATCAGGGTCAAATCAGCCCCAGCATTTT
>TRBV7-9|few|TRBD1|TRBJ2-7
CASSPRAGTASYEQYF
TGTGCCAGCAGCCCCAGAGCCGGGACAGCATCCTACGAGCAGTACTTC
>TRBV6-2/TRBV6-3|NA|NA|TRBJ1-5
CASSYSARQAYSNQPQHF
TGTGCCAGCAGTTACTCCGCCCGACAGGCTTATAGCAATCAGCCCCAGCATTTT
>TRBV5-1|NA|TRBD2|TRBJ2-1
CASSPSGGAVSYNEQFF
TGCGCCAGCAGCCCCAGCGGGGGGGCCGTTTCCTACAATGAGCAGTTCTTC
>TRBV5-1|NA|NA|TRBJ2-7
CASSLATGTVAYEQYF
TGCGCCAGCAGCTTGGCAACCGGGACGGTTGCCTACGAGCAGTACTTC